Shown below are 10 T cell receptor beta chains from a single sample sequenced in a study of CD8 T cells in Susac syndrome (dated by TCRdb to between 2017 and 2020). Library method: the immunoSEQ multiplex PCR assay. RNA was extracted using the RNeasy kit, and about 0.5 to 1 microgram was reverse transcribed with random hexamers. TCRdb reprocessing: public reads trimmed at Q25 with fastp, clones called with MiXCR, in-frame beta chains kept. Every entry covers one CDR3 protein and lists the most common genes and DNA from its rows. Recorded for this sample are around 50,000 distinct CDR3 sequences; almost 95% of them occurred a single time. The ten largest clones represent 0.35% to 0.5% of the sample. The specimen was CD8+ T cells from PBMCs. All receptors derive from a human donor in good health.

CDR3 in amino acids: CASSQGTGVADTQYF. The CDR3 DNA is TGTGCCAGCAGCCAAGGCACGGGAGTGGCAGATACGCAGTATTTT. The chain is built from TRBV4-2 and TRBJ2-3, with D tentatively TRBD2 (6 bases). CDR3 size: 15 residues. Trimming removed 1 base at V and 4 bases at J, with 12 bases between. Per the germline V gene, CDR1 is LGHNA and CDR2 is YNFKEQ.

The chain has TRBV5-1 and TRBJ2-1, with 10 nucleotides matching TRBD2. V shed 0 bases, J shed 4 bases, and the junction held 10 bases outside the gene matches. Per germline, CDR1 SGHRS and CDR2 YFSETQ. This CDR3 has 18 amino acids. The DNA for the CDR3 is TGCGCCAGCAGCTTGGTCATCCTAGCGGGAGCCACGTACAATGAGCAGTTCTTC. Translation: CASSLVILAGATYNEQFF.

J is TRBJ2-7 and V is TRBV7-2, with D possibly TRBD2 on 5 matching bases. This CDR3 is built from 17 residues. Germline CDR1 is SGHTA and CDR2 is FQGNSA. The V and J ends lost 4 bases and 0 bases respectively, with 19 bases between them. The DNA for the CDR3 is TGTGCCAGCAGCTCATCGCGCCGAGGACTTGCCTCCTACGAGCAGTACTTC. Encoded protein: CASSSSRRGLASYEQYF.

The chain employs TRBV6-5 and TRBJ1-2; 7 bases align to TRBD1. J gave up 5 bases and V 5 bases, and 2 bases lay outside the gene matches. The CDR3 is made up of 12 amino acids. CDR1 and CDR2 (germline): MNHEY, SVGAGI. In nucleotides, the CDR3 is TGTGCCAGCAGTGCAGGGGGGTATGGCTACACCTTC. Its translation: CASSAGGYGYTF.

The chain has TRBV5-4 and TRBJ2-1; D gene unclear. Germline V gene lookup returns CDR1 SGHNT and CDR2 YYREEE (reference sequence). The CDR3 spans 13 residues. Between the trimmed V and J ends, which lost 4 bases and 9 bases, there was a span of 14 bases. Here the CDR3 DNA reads TGTGCCAGCAGCAGGACCATTTTCCGTGAGCAGTTCTTC. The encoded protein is CASSRTIFREQFF.

CDR3: CSASIGSDNEQFF. DNA of the CDR3: TGCAGTGCTAGTATAGGGTCAGACAATGAGCAGTTCTTC. The chain has TRBV20-1 and TRBJ2-1; D ambiguous. Trimming cost V 3 bases and J 5 bases, with 11 bases left between them. The CDR3 totals 13 residues. Germline CDR1 and CDR2: DFQATT and SNEGSKA (reference sequence).

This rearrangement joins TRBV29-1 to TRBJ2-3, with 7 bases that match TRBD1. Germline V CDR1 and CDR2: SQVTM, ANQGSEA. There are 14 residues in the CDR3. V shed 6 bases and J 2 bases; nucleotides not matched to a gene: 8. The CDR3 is CSVPRGILTDTQYF. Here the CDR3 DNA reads TGCAGCGTCCCCAGGGGGATCCTCACAGATACGCAGTATTTT.

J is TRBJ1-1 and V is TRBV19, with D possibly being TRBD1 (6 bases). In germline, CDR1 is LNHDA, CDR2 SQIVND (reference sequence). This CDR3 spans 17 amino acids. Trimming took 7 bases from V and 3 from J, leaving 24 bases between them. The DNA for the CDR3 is TGTGCCAGTATCCCCGACCCAAGGGGGGGCCGGGACACTGAAGCTTTCTTT. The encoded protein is CASIPDPRGGRDTEAFF.

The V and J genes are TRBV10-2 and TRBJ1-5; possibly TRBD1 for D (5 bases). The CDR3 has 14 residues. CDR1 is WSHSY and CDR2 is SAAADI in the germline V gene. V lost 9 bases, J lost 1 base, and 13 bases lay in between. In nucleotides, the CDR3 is TGCGCCAGTTCATTGGGACCGAGCAATCAGCCCCAGCATTTT. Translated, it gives CASSLGPSNQPQHF.

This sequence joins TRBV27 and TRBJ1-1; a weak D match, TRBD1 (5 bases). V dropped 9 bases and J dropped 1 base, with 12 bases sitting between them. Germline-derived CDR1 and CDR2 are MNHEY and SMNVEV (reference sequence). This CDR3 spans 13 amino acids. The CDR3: CASQGESNTEAFF. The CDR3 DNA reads TGTGCCAGTCAAGGGGAGTCGAACACTGAAGCTTTCTTT.